The 8 T cell receptor beta chains reported below all come from one sample, sequenced in a study of T cells after yellow fever vaccination. TCRdb fed the 5' RACE reads into MiXCR, producing one record per CDR3 protein. The profile covers 250,000 to 400,000 distinct CDR3 sequences, with about 4% appearing a single time and 20% to 25% taken by the ten largest. The sequencing here drew on PBMCs, taken 5 days after the yellow fever booster vaccination. Receptors were obtained from a young man who received the YFV17D yellow fever vaccine.

V and J are TRBV28 and TRBJ2-5; 8 bases line up with TRBD1. This CDR3 is 14 amino acids long. V lost 6 bases and J lost 7; bases outside the gene matches: 10. Germline V gene lookup returns CDR1 MDHEN and CDR2 SYDVKM. CDR3 DNA sequence: TGTGCCAGCAGCCTCCCGGGACAGGCCGTGACCCAGTACTTC. This sequence encodes CASSLPGQAVTQYF.

This clonotype has a handful of counts. The rearrangement links TRBV6-1 to TRBJ2-7; possibly TRBD1 for D (5 bases). Germline V gene lookup returns CDR1 MNHNS and CDR2 SASEGT. This CDR3 has 12 amino acids. V was trimmed by 3 bases and J by 4 bases, leaving 7 bases between them. The CDR3 bases are TGTGCCAGCAGTGATAGGGGTTACGAGCAGTACGTC. This gives the protein CASSDRGYEQYV.

This clonotype was detected once. The V gene is TRBV29-1, the J gene TRBJ2-3; TRBD1 aligns across 10 bases. The ends lost 2 bases at V and 4 bases at J; junction bases unmatched: 6. The CDR3 length is 15 residues. The germline V gene has CDR1 SQVTM and CDR2 ANQGSEA. This CDR3 reads CSVEYRDRGPDTQYF. CDR3 bases: TGCAGCGTTGAATACCGGGACAGGGGCCCAGATACGCAGTATTTT.

This clonotype appeared a few times. This sequence joins TRBV5-5 and TRBJ2-1, with 7 bases identical to TRBD1. V dropped 1 base and J dropped 3; count of bases not matched to a gene: 4. Germline V gene sequence: CDR1 SGHKS, CDR2 YYEKEE (reference sequence). The CDR3 runs 15 residues. The CDR3 loop is CASSLWQGDYNEQFF. Here the CDR3 DNA reads TGTGCCAGCAGCTTGTGGCAGGGGGACTACAATGAGCAGTTCTTC.

There are a few counts of this clonotype. The chain joins TRBV14 to TRBJ1-1, with TRBD1 identical over 7 bases. Losses at the gene ends were 5 bases for V and 1 base for J; bases not matched to a gene: 7. This CDR3 is built from 15 residues. Per the germline V gene, CDR1 is SGHDN and CDR2 is FVKESK. CDR3 bases: TGTGCCAGCAGCGACTACAGGGGCGCGAACACTGAAGCTTTCTTT. Amino acid sequence: CASSDYRGANTEAFF.

This clonotype was detected ten times or more. V gene TRBV7-8 combines with J gene TRBJ1-1, with a possible D match to TRBD1 (6 bases). Trimming removed 5 bases at V and 3 bases at J, with 16 bases between. This CDR3 region has 15 residues. Germline assignment: CDR1 SGHVS and CDR2 FQNEAQ. CDR3 region: CASSPWTVRDTEAFF. Here the CDR3 DNA reads TGTGCCAGCAGCCCGTGGACAGTTAGGGACACTGAAGCTTTCTTT.

This clonotype appeared a few times. The chain is built from TRBV29-1 and TRBJ1-1; D is unclear. This CDR3 region has 12 residues. Deletions cut 5 bases from V and 1 base from J, with 8 bases between. Looked up from germline, CDR1 is SQVTM and CDR2 is ANQGSEA. CDR3 nucleotides: TGCAGCGTTCGAGGAGGGAACACTGAAGCTTTCTTT. Its translation: CSVRGGNTEAFF.

This clonotype was seen only a few times. The J gene is TRBJ1-5, the V gene TRBV20-1, with D perhaps TRBD1 (6 bases). The germline CDR1 and CDR2 sequences are DFQATT and SNEGSKA (reference sequence). CDR3 length equals 12 residues. Deletions cut 6 bases from V and 2 bases from J, with 8 bases between. For the CDR3, the DNA is TGCAGTGCCGGGGGCGGCAATCAGCCCCAGCATTTT. As protein: CSAGGGNQPQHF.